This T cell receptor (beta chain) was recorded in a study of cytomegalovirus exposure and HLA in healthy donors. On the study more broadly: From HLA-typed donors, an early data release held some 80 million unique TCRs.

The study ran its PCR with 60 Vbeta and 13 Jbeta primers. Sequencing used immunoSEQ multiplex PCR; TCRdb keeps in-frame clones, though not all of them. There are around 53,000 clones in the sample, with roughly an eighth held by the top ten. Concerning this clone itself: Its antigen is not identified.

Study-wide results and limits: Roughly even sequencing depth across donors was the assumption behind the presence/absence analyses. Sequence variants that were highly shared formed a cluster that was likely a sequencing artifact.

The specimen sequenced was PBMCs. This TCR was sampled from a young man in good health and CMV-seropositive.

The DNA of the CDR3 is TGTGCCAGTAGCGAAAGGACAGGGGGGAACACTGAAGCTTTCTTT. Translated: CASSERTGGNTEAFF. The rearrangement uses TRBV19 and TRBJ1-1, with 10 nucleotides matching TRBD1. The ends lost 6 bases at V and 1 base at J; junction bases unmatched: 5. Per germline, CDR1 LNHDA and CDR2 SQIVND (reference sequence). The CDR3 is made up of 15 amino acids. Complete variable domain (other parts from reference TRBV19 and TRBJ1-1): DGGITQSPKYLFRKEGQNVTLSCEQNLNHDAMYWYRQDPGQGLRLIYYSQIVNDFQKGDIAEGYSVSREKKESFPLTVTSAQKNPTAFYLCASSERTGGNTEAFFGQGTRLTVV.